This T cell receptor (beta chain) derives from a study of T cell responses to AZD1222 COVID-19 vaccine. Produced via immunoSEQ multiplex PCR; TCRdb's table is partial and in-frame only. The sample consists of some 110,000 clones, around 90% of them appearing once. As to this clone: What it recognizes is unknown.

Samples with a second dose at about 4 or about 12 weeks were pooled together. Overall study results and limits: In a largely white British group with more females than males, clonal diversity was possibly underestimated. Baseline testing showed seropositivity in only six or seven AZD1222 recipients. Spike was spanned by vaccine-associated CD4 TCRs, which were dominant at 160-218 and 743-854.

This CDR3 is built from 15 residues. The V and J ends lost 2 bases and 4 bases, in that order; junction bases with no gene match: 3. CDR1 MNHEY and CDR2 SMNVEV come from the germline V gene (reference sequence). The specimen comprised peripheral blood, sampled 28 days after the second AZD1222 dose. This TCR was sampled from an adult who received the AZD1222 COVID-19 vaccine. The chain uses TRBV27 and TRBJ2-2; 8 bases match TRBD2. The CDR3 nucleotides read TGTGCCAGCAGTTTAGCCCTAGCGGGCACCGGGGAGCTGTTTTTT. Protein: CASSLALAGTGELFF.